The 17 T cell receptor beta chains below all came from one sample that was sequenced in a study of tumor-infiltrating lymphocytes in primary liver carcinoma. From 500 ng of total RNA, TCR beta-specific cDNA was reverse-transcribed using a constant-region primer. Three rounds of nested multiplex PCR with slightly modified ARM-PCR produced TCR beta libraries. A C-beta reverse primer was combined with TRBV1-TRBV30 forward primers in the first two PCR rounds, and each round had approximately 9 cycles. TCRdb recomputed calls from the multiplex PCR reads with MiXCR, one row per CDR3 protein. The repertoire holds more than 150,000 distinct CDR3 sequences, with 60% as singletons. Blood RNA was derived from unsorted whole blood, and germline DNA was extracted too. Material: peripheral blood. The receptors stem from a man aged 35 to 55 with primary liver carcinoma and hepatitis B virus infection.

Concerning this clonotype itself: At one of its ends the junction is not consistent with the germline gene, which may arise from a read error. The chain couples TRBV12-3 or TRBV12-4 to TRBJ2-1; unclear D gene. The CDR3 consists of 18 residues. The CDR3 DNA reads TGTGACAGCGCCTCTACTTCCGGTGATTTTAGCTCCTACAATGAGCAGTTCTTC. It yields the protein CDSASTSGDFSSYNEQFF.

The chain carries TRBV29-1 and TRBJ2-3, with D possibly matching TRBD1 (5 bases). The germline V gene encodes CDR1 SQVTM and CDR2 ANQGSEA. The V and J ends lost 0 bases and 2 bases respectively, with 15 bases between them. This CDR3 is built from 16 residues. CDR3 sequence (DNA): TGCAGCGTTGAAGATGCGGCAGGGATGGACACAGATACGCAGTATTTT. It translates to CSVEDAAGMDTDTQYF.

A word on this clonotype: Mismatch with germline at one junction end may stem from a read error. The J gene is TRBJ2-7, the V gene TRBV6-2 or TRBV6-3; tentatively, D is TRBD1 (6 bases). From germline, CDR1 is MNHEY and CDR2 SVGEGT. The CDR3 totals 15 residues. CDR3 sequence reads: CVSSLLRQDSYEQYF. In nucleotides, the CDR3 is TGTGTCAGCAGCCTCCTTCGACAGGACTCTTACGAGCAGTACTTC.

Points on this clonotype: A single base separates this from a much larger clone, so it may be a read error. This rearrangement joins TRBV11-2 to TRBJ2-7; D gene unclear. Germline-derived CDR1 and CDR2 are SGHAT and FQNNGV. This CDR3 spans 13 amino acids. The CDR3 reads CANSLLRTYEQYF. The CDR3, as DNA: TGTGCCAACAGCTTACTAAGGACCTACGAGCAGTACTTC.

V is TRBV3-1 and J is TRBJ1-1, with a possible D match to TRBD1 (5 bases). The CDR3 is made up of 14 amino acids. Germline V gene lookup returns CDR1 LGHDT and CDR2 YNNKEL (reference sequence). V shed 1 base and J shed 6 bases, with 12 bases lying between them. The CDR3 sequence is CASSQAGGVPEAFF. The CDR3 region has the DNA TGTGCCAGCAGCCAAGCGGGAGGGGTTCCTGAAGCTTTCTTT.

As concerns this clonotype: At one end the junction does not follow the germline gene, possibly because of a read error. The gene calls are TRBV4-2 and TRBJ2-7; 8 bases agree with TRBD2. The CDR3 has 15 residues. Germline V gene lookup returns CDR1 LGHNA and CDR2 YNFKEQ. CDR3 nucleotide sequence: TGTGCCGGCAGCCAAGAAAGCGGGAGCTCCTATGAGCAGTACTTC. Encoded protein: CAGSQESGSSYEQYF.

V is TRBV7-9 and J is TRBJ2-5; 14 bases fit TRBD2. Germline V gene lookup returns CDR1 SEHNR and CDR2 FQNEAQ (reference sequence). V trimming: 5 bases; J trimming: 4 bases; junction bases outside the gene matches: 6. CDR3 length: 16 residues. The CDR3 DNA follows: TGTGCCAGCAGCCCGCGGACTAGCGGGAGGCTAGAGACCCAGTACTTC. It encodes CASSPRTSGRLETQYF.

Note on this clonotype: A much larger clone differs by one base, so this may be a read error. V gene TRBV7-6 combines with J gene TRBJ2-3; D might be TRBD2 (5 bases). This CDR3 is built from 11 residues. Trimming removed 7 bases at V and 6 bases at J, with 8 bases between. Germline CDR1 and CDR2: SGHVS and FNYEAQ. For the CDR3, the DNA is TGTGCCAGCATCCGCGGGGATACGCAGTATTTT. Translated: CASIRGDTQYF. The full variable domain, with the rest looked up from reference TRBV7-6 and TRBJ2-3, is GAGVSQSPRYKVTKRGQDVALRCDPISGHVSLYWYRQALGQGPEFLTYFNYEAQQDKSGLPNDRFSAERPEGSISTLTIQRTEQRDSAMYRCASIRGDTQYFGPGTRLTVL.

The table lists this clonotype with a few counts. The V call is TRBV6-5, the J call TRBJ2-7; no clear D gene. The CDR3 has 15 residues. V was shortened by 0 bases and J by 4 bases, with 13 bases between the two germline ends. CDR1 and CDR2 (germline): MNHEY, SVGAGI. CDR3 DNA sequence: TGTGCCAGCAGTTACTCCCCCCAGGATCCGTACGAGCAGTACTTC. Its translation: CASSYSPQDPYEQYF.

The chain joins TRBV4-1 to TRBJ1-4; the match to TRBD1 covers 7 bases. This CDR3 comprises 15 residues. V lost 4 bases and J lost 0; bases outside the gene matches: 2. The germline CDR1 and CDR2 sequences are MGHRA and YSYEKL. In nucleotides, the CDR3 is TGCGCCAGCAGCCGTCAGGGGGCAACTAATGAAAAACTGTTTTTT. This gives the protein CASSRQGATNEKLFF.

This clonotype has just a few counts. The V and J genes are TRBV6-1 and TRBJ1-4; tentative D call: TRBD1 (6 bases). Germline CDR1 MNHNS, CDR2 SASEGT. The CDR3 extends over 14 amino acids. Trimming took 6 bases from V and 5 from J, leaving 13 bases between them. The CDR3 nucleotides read TGTGCCAGCAGCGACAGGAGCTTGAATGAAAAACTGTTTTTT. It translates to CASSDRSLNEKLFF.

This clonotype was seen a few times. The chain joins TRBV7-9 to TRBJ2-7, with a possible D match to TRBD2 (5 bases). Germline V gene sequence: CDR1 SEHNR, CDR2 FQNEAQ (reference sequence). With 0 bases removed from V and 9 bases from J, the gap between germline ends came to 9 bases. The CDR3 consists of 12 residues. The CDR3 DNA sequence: TGTGCCAGCAGCTTAGCGCCTGGGAGGCAGTACTTC. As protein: CASSLAPGRQYF.

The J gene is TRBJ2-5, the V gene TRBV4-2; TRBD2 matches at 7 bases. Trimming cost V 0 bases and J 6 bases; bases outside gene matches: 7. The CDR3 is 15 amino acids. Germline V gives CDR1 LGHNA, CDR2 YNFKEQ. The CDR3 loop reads CASSQEAGVSKTQYF. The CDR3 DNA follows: TGTGCCAGCAGCCAAGAGGCGGGAGTCTCAAAGACCCAGTACTTC.

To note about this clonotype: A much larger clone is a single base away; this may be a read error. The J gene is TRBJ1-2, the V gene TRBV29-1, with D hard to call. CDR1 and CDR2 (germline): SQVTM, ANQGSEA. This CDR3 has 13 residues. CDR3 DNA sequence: TGCAGCGCATCGACGGATTCTAACTATGGCTACATCTTC. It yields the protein CSASTDSNYGYIF.

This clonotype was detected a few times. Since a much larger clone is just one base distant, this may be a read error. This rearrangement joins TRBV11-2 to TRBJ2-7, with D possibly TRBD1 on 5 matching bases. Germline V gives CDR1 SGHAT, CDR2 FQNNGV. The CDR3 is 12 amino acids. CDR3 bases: TGTGCCAGCACCCCCAGGGCACACGATCAGTACTTC. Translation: CASTPRAHDQYF.

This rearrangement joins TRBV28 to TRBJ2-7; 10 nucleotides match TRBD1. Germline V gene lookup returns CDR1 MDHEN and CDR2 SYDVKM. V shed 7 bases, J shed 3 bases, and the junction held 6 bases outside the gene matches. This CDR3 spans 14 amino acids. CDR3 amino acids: CASIVGTGVYEQYF. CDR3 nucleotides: TGTGCCAGCATTGTCGGGACAGGGGTCTACGAGCAGTACTTC.

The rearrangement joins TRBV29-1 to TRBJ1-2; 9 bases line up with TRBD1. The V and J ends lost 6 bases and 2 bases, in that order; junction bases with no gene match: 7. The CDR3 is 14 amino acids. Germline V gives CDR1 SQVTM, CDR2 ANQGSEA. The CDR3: CSVRAGTGNYGYTF. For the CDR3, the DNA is TGCAGCGTGCGAGCCGGGACAGGGAACTATGGCTACACCTTC.